The subject of this entry is one T cell receptor beta chain. What it recognizes is unknown. This CDR3 has 13 residues. With 2 bases removed from V and 5 bases from J, the gap between germline ends came to 7 bases. Germline V gene sequence: CDR1 MNHEY, CDR2 SVGAGI. This entry is derived from a study of T cell repertoires and HLA-DP antigens. Study details: One stimulator alloantigen differed from self by one groove amino acid; the other by ten. The donors, ranging 18-to-29 to 60-to-69 years, included a couple of males and one female. Study conclusions and caveats: No separate analysis of naive versus memory CD4+ cells was done.

CD4+ T cells were isolated untouched, 95% to 98% pure. Repertoires were generated with immunoSEQ multiplex PCR, while TCRdb's copy carries only in-frame clones and drops some. The table has approximately 100,000 clones, more than 75% seen once. The clonotype originates from a man aged 50 to 59 in good health and CMV-seronegative. This rearrangement joins TRBV6-5 to TRBJ1-5; D call uncertain. Sequencing was carried out using CD4+ T cells from PBMCs. Here the CDR3 reads CASSYDGHQPQHF. CDR3 coding DNA: TGTGCCAGCAGTTACGACGGGCATCAGCCCCAGCATTTT.